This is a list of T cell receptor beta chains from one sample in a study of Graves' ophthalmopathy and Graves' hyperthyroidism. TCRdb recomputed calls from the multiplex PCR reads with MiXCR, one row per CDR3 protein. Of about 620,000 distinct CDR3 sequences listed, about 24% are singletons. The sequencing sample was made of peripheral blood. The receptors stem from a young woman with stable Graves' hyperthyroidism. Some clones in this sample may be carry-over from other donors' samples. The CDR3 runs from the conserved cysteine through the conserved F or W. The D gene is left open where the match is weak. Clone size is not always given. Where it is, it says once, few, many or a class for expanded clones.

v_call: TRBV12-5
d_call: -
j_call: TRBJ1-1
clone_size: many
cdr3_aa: CASGFGDAEAFF
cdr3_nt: TGTGCTAGTGGTTTCGGCGACGCTGAAGCTTTCTTT

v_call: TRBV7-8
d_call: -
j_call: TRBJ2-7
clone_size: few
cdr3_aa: CASSLVGTVSYEQYF
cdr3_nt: TGTGCCAGCAGCTTAGTCGGGACGGTGAGTTACGAGCAGTACTTC

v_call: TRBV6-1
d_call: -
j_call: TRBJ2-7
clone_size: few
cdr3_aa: CASSSRDGTYEQYF
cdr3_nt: TGTGCCAGCAGCTCCCGGGACGGCACCTACGAGCAGTACTTC

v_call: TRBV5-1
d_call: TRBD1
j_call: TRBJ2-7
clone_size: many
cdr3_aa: CASSLAGQGIYEQYF
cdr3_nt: TGCGCCAGCAGCTTGGCGGGACAGGGGATCTACGAGCAGTACTTC

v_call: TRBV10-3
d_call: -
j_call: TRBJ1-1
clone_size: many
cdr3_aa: CAISAGWNTEAFF
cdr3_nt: TGTGCCATCAGTGCTGGCTGGAACACTGAAGCTTTCTTT

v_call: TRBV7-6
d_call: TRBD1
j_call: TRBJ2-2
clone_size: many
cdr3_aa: CASSSDRGPGELFF
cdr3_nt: TGTGCCAGCAGCTCGGACAGGGGACCCGGGGAGCTGTTTTTT

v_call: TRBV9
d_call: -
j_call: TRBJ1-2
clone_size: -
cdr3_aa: CASSVALGGTRGYTF
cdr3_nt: TGTGCCAGCAGCGTAGCTTTAGGGGGAACTCGAGGCTACACCTTC

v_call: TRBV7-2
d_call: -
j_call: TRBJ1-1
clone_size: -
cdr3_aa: CASSFDRWGTEAFF
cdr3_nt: TGTGCCAGCAGCTTCGACAGGTGGGGCACTGAAGCTTTCTTT

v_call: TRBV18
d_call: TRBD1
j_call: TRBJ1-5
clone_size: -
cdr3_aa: CASSRDRAVQPQHF
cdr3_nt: TGTGCCAGCTCACGAGACAGGGCAGTACAGCCCCAGCATTTT

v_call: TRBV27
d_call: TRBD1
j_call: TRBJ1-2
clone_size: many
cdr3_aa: CASTPGQGNYGYTF
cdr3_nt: TGTGCCAGCACCCCGGGACAGGGGAACTATGGCTACACCTTC

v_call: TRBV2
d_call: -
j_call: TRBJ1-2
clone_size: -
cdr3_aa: CASSPGYRPRNYGYTF
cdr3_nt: TGTGCCAGCAGCCCCGGGTACCGCCCGAGGAACTATGGCTACACCTTC

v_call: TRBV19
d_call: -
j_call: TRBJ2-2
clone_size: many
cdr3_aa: CASSRGHTGELFF
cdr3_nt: TGTGCCAGTAGTAGGGGGCACACCGGGGAGCTGTTTTTT

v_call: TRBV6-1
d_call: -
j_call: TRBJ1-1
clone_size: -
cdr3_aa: CASGRDGMNTEAFF
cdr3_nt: TGTGCCAGCGGACGGGACGGAATGAACACTGAAGCTTTCTTT

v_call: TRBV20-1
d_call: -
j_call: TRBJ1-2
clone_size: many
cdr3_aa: CSAMKRKEEEPNYGYTF
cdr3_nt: TGCAGTGCTATGAAAAGAAAAGAGGAGGAACCTAACTATGGCTACACCTTC

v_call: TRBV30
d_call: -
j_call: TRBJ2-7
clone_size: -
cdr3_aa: CAWEKDEQYF
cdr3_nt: TGTGCCTGGGAGAAGGACGAGCAGTACTTC

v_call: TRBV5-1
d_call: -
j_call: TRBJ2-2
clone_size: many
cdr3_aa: CASSKDGTGELFF
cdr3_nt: TGCGCCAGCAGCAAAGACGGCACCGGGGAGCTGTTTTTT

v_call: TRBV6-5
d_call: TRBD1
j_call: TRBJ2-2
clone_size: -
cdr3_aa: CASSYAGGAFTGELFF
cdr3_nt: TGTGCCAGCAGTTACGCAGGGGGCGCGTTCACCGGGGAGCTGTTTTTT

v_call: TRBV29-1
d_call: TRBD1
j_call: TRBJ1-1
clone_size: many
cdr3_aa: CSVPGQQNTEAFF
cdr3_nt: TGCAGCGTGCCGGGACAGCAGAACACTGAAGCTTTCTTT

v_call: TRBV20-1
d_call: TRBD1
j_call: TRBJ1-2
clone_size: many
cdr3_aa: CSARTGVGRNYGYTF
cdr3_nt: TGCAGTGCTAGGACAGGGGTGGGTCGGAACTATGGCTACACCTTC

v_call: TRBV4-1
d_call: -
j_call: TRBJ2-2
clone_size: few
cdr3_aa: CASSQEFGVAGELFF
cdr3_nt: TGCGCCAGCAGCCAAGAGTTCGGCGTCGCCGGGGAGCTGTTTTTT

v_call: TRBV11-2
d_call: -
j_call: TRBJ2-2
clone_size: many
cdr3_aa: CASSLGRGSGNTGELFF
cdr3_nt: TGTGCCAGCAGCTTGGGCCGGGGTAGCGGGAACACCGGGGAGCTGTTTTTT

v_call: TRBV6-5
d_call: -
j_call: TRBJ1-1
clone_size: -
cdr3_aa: CAGSYLGENTEAFF
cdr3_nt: TGTGCCGGCAGTTATCTGGGGGAGAACACTGAAGCTTTCTTT

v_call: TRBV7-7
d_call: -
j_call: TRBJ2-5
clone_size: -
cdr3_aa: CASSLEDGLADQETQYF
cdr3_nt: TGTGCTAGCAGCCTAGAGGACGGATTAGCGGACCAAGAGACCCAGTACTTC

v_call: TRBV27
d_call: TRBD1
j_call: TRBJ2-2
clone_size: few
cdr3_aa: CASSPPGQGASGELFF
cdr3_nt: TGTGCCAGCAGTCCACCGGGACAGGGGGCGTCCGGGGAGCTGTTTTTT

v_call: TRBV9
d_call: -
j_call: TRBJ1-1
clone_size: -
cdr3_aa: CASSVFPAGGTEAFF
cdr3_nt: TGTGCCAGCAGCGTATTCCCCGCCGGGGGCACTGAAGCTTTCTTT

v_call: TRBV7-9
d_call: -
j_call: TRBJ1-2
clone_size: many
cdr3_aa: CASSPLGRGFGYTF
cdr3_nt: TGTGCCAGCAGCCCACTTGGGAGGGGCTTTGGCTACACCTTC

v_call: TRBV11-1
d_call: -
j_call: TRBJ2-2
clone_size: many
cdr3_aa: CASTLAEVGELFF
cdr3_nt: TGTGCCAGCACCTTAGCGGAGGTCGGGGAGCTGTTTTTT

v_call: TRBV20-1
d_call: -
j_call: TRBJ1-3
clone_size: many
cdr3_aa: CSASSGGANSGNTIYF
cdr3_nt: TGCAGTGCTTCATCTGGGGGGGCGAACTCTGGAAACACCATATATTTT

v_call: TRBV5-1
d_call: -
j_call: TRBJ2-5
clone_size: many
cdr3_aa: CASSLEPVKVETQYF
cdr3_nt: TGCGCCAGCAGCTTGGAACCAGTGAAAGTCGAGACCCAGTACTTC

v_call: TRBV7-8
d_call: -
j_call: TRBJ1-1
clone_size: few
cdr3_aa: CASSLMPRQENTEAFF
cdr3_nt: TGTGCCAGCAGCTTAATGCCGCGACAGGAGAACACTGAAGCTTTCTTT

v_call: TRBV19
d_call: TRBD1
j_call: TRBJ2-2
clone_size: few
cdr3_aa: CASSDRGHDTGELFF
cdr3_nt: TGTGCCAGTAGCGACAGGGGTCACGACACCGGGGAGCTGTTTTTT

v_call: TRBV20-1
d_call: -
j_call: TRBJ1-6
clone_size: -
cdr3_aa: CSASVAADNSPLHF
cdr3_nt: TGCAGTGCTAGTGTGGCAGCAGATAATTCACCCCTCCACTTT

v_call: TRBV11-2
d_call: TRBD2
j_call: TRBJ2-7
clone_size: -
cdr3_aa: CASSSRGGGVSYEQYF
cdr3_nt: TGTGCCAGCAGCTCAAGAGGCGGGGGTGTCTCCTACGAGCAGTACTTC

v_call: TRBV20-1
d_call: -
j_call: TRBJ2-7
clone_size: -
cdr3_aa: CSANEGVLFEQYF
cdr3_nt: TGCAGTGCTAATGAGGGAGTTTTGTTCGAGCAGTACTTC

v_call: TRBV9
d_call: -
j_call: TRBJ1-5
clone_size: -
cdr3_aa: CASSVVRQDAELSNQPQHF
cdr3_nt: TGTGCCAGCAGCGTAGTAAGGCAGGACGCAGAACTAAGCAATCAGCCCCAGCATTTT

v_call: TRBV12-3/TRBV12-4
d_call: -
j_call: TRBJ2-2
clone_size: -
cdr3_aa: CASSRESGELFF
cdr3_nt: TGTGCCAGCAGCCGGGAGTCCGGGGAGCTGTTTTTT

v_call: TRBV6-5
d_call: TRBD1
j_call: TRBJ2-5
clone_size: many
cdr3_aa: CASSLGQNQETQYF
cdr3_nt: TGTGCCAGCAGCCTGGGACAGAACCAAGAGACCCAGTACTTC

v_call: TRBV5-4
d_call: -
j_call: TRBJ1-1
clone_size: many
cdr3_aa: CASSLQTVNTEAFF
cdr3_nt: TGTGCCAGCAGCTTGCAGACAGTGAACACTGAAGCTTTCTTT

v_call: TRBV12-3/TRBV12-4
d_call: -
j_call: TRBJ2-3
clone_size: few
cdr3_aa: CASSWGVGGPASGDTQYF
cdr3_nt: TGTGCCAGCAGTTGGGGGGTTGGAGGCCCGGCCAGTGGAGATACGCAGTATTTT

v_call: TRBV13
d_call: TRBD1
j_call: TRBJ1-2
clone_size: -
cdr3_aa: CASSTGQGGDGYTF
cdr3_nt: TGTGCCAGCAGCACTGGACAGGGTGGAGATGGCTACACCTTC

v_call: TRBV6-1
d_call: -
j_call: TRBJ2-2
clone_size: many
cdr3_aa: CAIRTITGELFF
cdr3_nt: TGTGCCATCCGGACAATCACCGGGGAGCTGTTTTTT

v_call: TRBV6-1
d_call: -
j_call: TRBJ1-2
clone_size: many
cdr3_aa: CASSDRDNYGYTF
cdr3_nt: TGTGCCAGCAGTGACCGGGACAACTATGGCTACACCTTC

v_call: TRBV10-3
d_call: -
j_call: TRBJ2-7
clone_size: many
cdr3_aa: CAISEGQPYEQYF
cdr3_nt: TGTGCCATAAGCGAAGGGCAGCCCTACGAGCAGTACTTC

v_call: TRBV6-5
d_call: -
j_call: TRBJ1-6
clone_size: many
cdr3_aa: CASSYSTVFNSPLHF
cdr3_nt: TGTGCCAGCAGTTACTCGACAGTTTTTAATTCACCCCTCCACTTT

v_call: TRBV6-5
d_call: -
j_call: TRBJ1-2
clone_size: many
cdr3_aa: CASSYWGSPNYGYTF
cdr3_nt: TGTGCCAGCAGTTATTGGGGATCACCCAACTATGGCTACACCTTC

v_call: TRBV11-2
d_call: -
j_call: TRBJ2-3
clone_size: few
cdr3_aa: CASSLDLGDTQYF
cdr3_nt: TGTGCCAGCAGCTTAGATCTTGGAGATACGCAGTATTTT

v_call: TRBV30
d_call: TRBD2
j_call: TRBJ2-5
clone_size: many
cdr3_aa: CAWSVPAGDETQYF
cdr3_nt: TGTGCCTGGAGTGTACCGGCGGGGGATGAGACCCAGTACTTC

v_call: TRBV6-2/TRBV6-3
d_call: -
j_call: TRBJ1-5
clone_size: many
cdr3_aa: CASSYRPTNQPQHF
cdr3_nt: TGTGCCAGCAGTTACCGGCCTACCAATCAGCCCCAGCATTTT

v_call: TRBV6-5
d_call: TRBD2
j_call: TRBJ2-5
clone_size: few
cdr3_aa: CASSYASGTMETQYF
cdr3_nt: TGTGCCAGCAGTTACGCTAGCGGGACCATGGAGACCCAGTACTTC

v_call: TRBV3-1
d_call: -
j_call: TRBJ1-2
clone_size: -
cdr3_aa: CASSPTEGYTF
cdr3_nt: TGTGCCAGCAGCCCCACTGAGGGCTACACCTTC